The sequence of this TCR beta chain was determined in a study of Ad26.COV2.S vaccination and SARS-CoV-2 variants. Study-wide results and limits: Vaccinees reportedly had broad spike-specific CD8+ and CD4+ T cell responses. Participants in the vaccine arm had higher spike-specific TCR breadth; placebo recipients had lower.

A remark on this clone: Its antigen remains unidentified. This sample also contains other DNA sequences that code for the same CDR3.

The treatment denotes: about 20 received Ad26.COV2.S at low or high dose, single or two shots; 5 received placebo; per-sample allocation not given. All samples were drawn on day 63, counting from the first vaccine or placebo injection. Adults aged 18-55 years in Boston included the donor. This table comes from immunoSEQ multiplex PCR, and its TCRdb copy is limited to in-frame clones, with some not included. This sample carries approximately 410,000 clones, roughly 90% of them seen once, and the ten largest clones take less than 4.5%. Germline CDR1 is KGHSH and CDR2 is LQKENI. Trimming removed 2 bases at V and 7 bases at J, with 9 bases between. This CDR3 has 13 amino acids.

V is TRBV18 and J is TRBJ1-5, with a weak D call TRBD1 (6 bases). The sequenced sample was peripheral blood, obtained in a trial of Ad26.COV2.S vaccine versus placebo. This clonotype was sampled from a person aged 18-65 years who received the Ad26.COV2.S COVID-19 vaccine or a placebo. The CDR3 loop is CASSPNRDQPQHF. The DNA of the CDR3 is TGTGCCAGCTCACCAAACAGGGACCAGCCCCAGCATTTT.